A selection of T cell receptor beta chains follows, all from one sample in a study of blood T cell repertoires in COVID-19. Profiled with immunoSEQ multiplex PCR; TCRdb holds only in-frame clones, not every one. The table includes tens of thousands of clones, around 89% detected once. Material for sequencing was peripheral blood. Receptor source: a man in his sixties or seventies with active or convalescent COVID-19. CDR3s include the opening cysteine and the closing phenylalanine or tryptophan. The D gene is left open where the match is weak. A clone size is listed for some rows: how often the clone was seen (once, few, many), or a class if it is expanded.

>.|TRBJ1-2|TRBV28|TRBD1
CAGQGARGYTF
TGTGCCGGACAGGGGGCGCGGGGCTACACCTTC
>few|TRBJ2-7|TRBV6-5|TRBD1
CASSRGGVRGEQYF
TGTGCCAGCAGCCGTGGGGGCGTCAGGGGGGAGCAGTACTTC
>.|TRBJ2-7|TRBV6-5|TRBD2
CASSYFGRGYEQYF
TGTGCCAGCAGTTACTTCGGGAGGGGCTACGAGCAGTACTTC
>.|TRBJ2-7|TRBV6-5|.
CASGGRSLDEQYF
TGTGCCAGCGGAGGCAGGTCGCTTGACGAGCAGTACTTC
>.|TRBJ2-7|TRBV30|.
CAWSVGGSRYEQYF
TGTGCCTGGAGTGTAGGGGGATCTCGCTACGAGCAGTACTTC
>.|TRBJ2-1|TRBV7-2|.
CASSLGYRHNEQFF
TGTGCCAGCAGCTTAGGATACAGACACAATGAGCAGTTCTTC
>.|TRBJ2-2|TRBV19|TRBD1
CASSMGQGNAGELFF
TGTGCCAGTAGTATGGGACAGGGGAACGCCGGGGAGCTGTTTTTT
>.|TRBJ2-7|TRBV4-2|TRBD1
CASSHPGQGTHEQYF
TGTGCCAGCAGCCACCCGGGACAGGGTACCCACGAGCAGTACTTC
>.|TRBJ1-1|TRBV18|.
CASSERLNTEAFF
TGTGCCAGCTCAGAGAGATTGAACACTGAAGCTTTCTTT
>.|TRBJ2-7|TRBV5-6|.
CASSLAGSAYEQYF
TGTGCCAGCAGCTTGGCGGGGTCAGCCTACGAGCAGTACTTC
>once|TRBJ2-1|TRBV5-4|.
CASSARFGYNEQFF
TGTGCCAGCAGCGCGAGGTTTGGATACAATGAGCAGTTCTTC
>once|TRBJ1-4|TRBV9|.
CASSPHGGSNEKLFF
TGTGCCAGCAGTCCCCACGGGGGGTCTAATGAAAAACTGTTTTTT
>.|TRBJ1-5|TRBV15|.
CATSRVEFFSNQPQHF
TGTGCCACCAGCAGAGTGGAGTTTTTTAGCAATCAGCCCCAGCATTTT
>.|TRBJ2-7|TRBV5-5|TRBD1
CASSLRPGQESVEQYF
TGTGCCAGCAGCTTAAGGCCGGGACAGGAGTCCGTCGAGCAGTACTTC
>few|TRBJ2-3|TRBV6-2/TRBV6-3|.
CASRFGNTQYF
TGTGCCAGCCGTTTTGGCAATACGCAGTATTTT
>.|TRBJ2-6|TRBV3-1/TRBV3-2|.
CASSQDPGSGANVLTF
TGTGCCAGCAGCCAAGATCCGGGCTCTGGGGCCAACGTCCTGACTTTC
>.|TRBJ2-7|TRBV5-6|.
CASSKDSSYEQYF
TGTGCCAGCAGCAAGGACAGCTCCTACGAGCAGTACTTC
>.|TRBJ1-4|TRBV2|.
CASSVGGELFF
TGTGCCAGCAGTGTGGGGGGTGAACTGTTTTTT
>.|TRBJ2-2|TRBV5-4|TRBD1
CASSLEQGSNTGELFF
TGTGCCAGCAGCTTGGAACAGGGGTCGAACACCGGGGAGCTGTTTTTT
>.|TRBJ2-7|TRBV6-1|TRBD1
CASSVQGQGATYEQYF
TGTGCCAGCAGTGTACAGGGACAGGGGGCAACCTACGAGCAGTACTTC
>.|TRBJ2-5|TRBV3-1/TRBV3-2|.
CASSQDLAQETQYF
TGTGCCAGCAGCCAAGATCTTGCTCAGGAGACCCAGTACTTC
>few|TRBJ2-3|TRBV5-1|TRBD2
CASSLGTSGYRTDTQYF
TGCGCCAGCAGCTTGGGGACTAGCGGATACCGCACAGATACGCAGTATTTT
>.|TRBJ1-5|TRBV6-5|.
CATQGLYSNQPQHF
TGTGCCACCCAGGGATTGTATAGCAATCAGCCCCAGCATTTT
>.|TRBJ2-5|TRBV5-6|.
CASSTDYFQETQYF
TGTGCCAGCAGCACCGACTATTTCCAAGAGACCCAGTACTTC
>.|TRBJ1-2|TRBV18|.
CASSPQGRLYGYTF
TGTGCCAGCTCACCACAGGGGCGCCTCTATGGCTACACCTTC
>.|TRBJ2-7|TRBV7-9|TRBD1
CAGSPPSGTGGYEQYF
TGTGCCGGCAGCCCACCCTCCGGGACAGGGGGCTACGAGCAGTACTTC
>.|TRBJ1-5|TRBV18|TRBD1
CASSPGQGSVQPQHF
TGTGCCAGCTCACCCGGACAGGGGAGCGTTCAGCCCCAGCATTTT
>.|TRBJ1-2|TRBV3-1/TRBV3-2|TRBD1
CASSPDRGTWEGYTF
TGTGCCAGCAGCCCGGACAGGGGAACCTGGGAAGGCTACACCTTC
>once|TRBJ2-1|TRBV19|TRBD2
CATKTGLAGGDEQFF
TGTGCCACCAAGACCGGGCTAGCGGGAGGGGATGAGCAGTTCTTC
>.|TRBJ1-1|TRBV7-2|.
CASSLMRGGTEAFF
TGTGCCAGCAGCTTAATGAGGGGGGGAACTGAAGCTTTCTTT
>.|TRBJ1-2|TRBV7-9|TRBD1
CASSPGQGFDGYTF
TGTGCCAGCAGCCCAGGACAGGGGTTCGATGGCTACACCTTC
>.|TRBJ2-1|TRBV7-2|.
CASSSLPSGLRYNEQFF
TGTGCCAGCAGCTCCTTGCCCTCGGGGTTGCGCTACAATGAGCAGTTCTTC
>.|TRBJ1-1|TRBV29-1|TRBD1
CSGRTGNQNTEAFF
TGCAGCGGCCGGACAGGGAACCAGAACACTGAAGCTTTCTTT
>.|TRBJ2-7|TRBV6-1|.
CASSERGGYEQYF
TGTGCCAGCAGTGAAAGAGGGGGTTACGAGCAGTACTTC
>few|TRBJ1-2|TRBV5-4|.
CASSLSNQGSYGYTF
TGTGCCAGCAGCTTATCCAACCAGGGGAGCTATGGCTACACCTTC
>.|TRBJ1-6|TRBV6-5|TRBD1
CASGTEPNSPLHF
TGTGCCAGCGGGACAGAGCCCAATTCACCCCTCCACTTT
>.|TRBJ1-2|TRBV30|.
CAWTTWGGVSGYTF
TGTGCCTGGACCACTTGGGGGGGGGTCTCCGGCTACACCTTC
>.|TRBJ2-4|TRBV7-6|.
CASTQTEFGIQYF
TGTGCCAGCACCCAAACAGAGTTTGGCATTCAGTACTTC
>.|TRBJ1-5|TRBV13|.
CASSTGNQPQHF
TGTGCCAGCAGTACAGGGAATCAGCCCCAGCATTTT
>.|TRBJ2-1|TRBV7-9|TRBD2
CASSLVWREGNEQFF
TGTGCCAGCAGCTTGGTATGGCGGGAGGGCAATGAGCAGTTCTTC
>once|TRBJ2-1|TRBV15|TRBD2
CATKYGGLVSEQFF
TGTGCCACCAAGTACGGGGGACTAGTGTCTGAGCAGTTCTTC
>.|TRBJ1-1|TRBV7-3|.
CASSSDRNTEAFF
TGTGCCAGCAGCTCGGACAGGAACACTGAAGCTTTCTTT
>.|TRBJ2-1|TRBV11-2|.
CASSLVRAASNEQFF
TGTGCCAGCAGCTTAGTGAGGGCCGCGTCGAATGAGCAGTTCTTC
>.|TRBJ2-1|TRBV10-2|TRBD1
CASKPGQGNNEQFF
TGCGCCAGTAAACCGGGACAGGGAAACAATGAGCAGTTCTTC
>.|TRBJ2-3|TRBV28|.
CASSFRGADTQYF
TGTGCCAGCAGTTTTCGCGGGGCAGATACGCAGTATTTT
>.|TRBJ1-2|TRBV5-1|TRBD1
CASSLGPSGQGTSYGYTF
TGCGCCAGCAGCTTGGGGCCTTCGGGACAGGGCACCTCCTATGGCTACACCTTC
>once|TRBJ2-5|TRBV18|TRBD2
CASSATATSGRSETQYF
TGTGCCAGCTCAGCGACCGCGACTAGCGGGAGAAGTGAGACCCAGTACTTC
>.|TRBJ1-1|TRBV5-5|.
CASSFTFTNTEAFF
TGTGCCAGCAGCTTCACATTTACGAACACTGAAGCTTTCTTT
>.|TRBJ2-7|TRBV18|.
CASSPRGPDYEQYF
TGTGCCAGCTCACCGCGGGGACCGGACTACGAGCAGTACTTC
>.|TRBJ1-1|TRBV10-3|.
CAISEPAVDTEAFF
TGTGCCATCAGTGAACCCGCGGTAGACACTGAAGCTTTCTTT
>.|TRBJ1-2|TRBV28|.
CASSLLGRENYGYTF
TGTGCCAGCAGTTTATTGGGGCGGGAGAACTATGGCTACACCTTC
>once|TRBJ2-7|TRBV5-1|TRBD1
CASSSTGVGPYEQYF
TGCGCCAGCAGCTCGACAGGGGTGGGTCCTTACGAGCAGTACTTC
>.|TRBJ2-7|TRBV7-8|TRBD1
CASSLVGTGSEQYF
TGTGCCAGCAGCTTAGTGGGGACAGGGAGCGAGCAGTACTTC
>.|TRBJ2-1|TRBV9|TRBD2
CASSVGGGDSYNEQFF
TGTGCCAGCAGCGTAGGGGGAGGGGACTCCTACAATGAGCAGTTCTTC